This T cell receptor beta chain was retrieved from a study of CD8+ T cells in alopecia areata (dated by TCRdb to 2017 to 2018). Notes on the research overall: The treated patients took part in an open-label pilot trial in which moderate-to-severe alopecia areata was treated with oral tofacitinib at 5 to 10 mg twice daily. Tofacitinib was administered for 6 to 18 months, and 6 months of follow-up off drug were then conducted to assess delayed response and recurrence. In treated patients, disease severity was measured using the SALT score, which gives the percentage of scalp surface area affected. High-throughput TCRbeta sequencing was used to examine T cell clonal expansion in alopecia areata in both the C3H/HeJ mouse model and human patients. On the human side, TCRbeta sequencing was run on scalp tissue and on sorted CD4+ and CD8+ peripheral blood T cells from healthy controls and from alopecia areata patients with either patchy or totalis/universalis disease. Biopsies were taken from tofacitinib-treated patients at baseline and again at 4 and 24 weeks into treatment, and several of those patients also had a later scalp biopsy. Scalp clonality was compared among normal scalp (n=4), patchy alopecia areata scalp (n=8), and alopecia totalis/universalis scalp (n=8). RNA came from the PAXgene miRNA kit for fixed scalp, the miRNeasy kit for PBMCs, and the RNeasy kit for mouse skin. TCRbeta CDR3 regions were amplified by immunoSEQ multiplex PCR using 35 Vbeta forward and 13 Jbeta reverse primers. What the authors observed across the whole study: Many expanded lesional clones persisted in scalp and blood during tofacitinib treatment, which may partly explain relapse after stopping treatment. Tofacitinib significantly lowered scalp clonality and the number of expanded CD8+ clones among the top 100 scalp clones. Because the treated cohort was small and had just a single nonresponder, larger studies are needed to establish links between baseline CD8+ expansion and response. Higher clonality and more expanded CD8+ clones were observed in lesional scalp than in normal scalp, particularly in alopecia totalis/universalis, a finding suggestive of antigenic drive. Unlike mouse skin, where gammadelta T cells dominate, normal human skin contains resident alphabeta T cells that get sequenced too, which complicates analysis of the scalp TCR repertoire. Shared TCR sequences between patients were less evident than in mice, which may be partly attributable to HLA diversity in the patient population.

A word on this clone: It has no known antigen specificity. No base quality information exists; no much larger clone differs at one position. The same CDR3 arises from other DNA sequences in this sample as well.

V sheds 0 bases and J sheds 2 bases, leaving 7 bases between their ends. The CDR3 spans 14 residues, from the cysteine through the phenylalanine. Here the CDR3 DNA is all that survives: 42 bases in frame from base 1. From a lookup of the germline V gene (reference sequence), CDR1 and CDR2 are LNHNV and YYDKDF. Receptor amplification or capture employed the immunoSEQ multiplex PCR assay. RNA was extracted from all samples and reverse transcribed into cDNA as template for TCR sequencing. First-strand cDNA was synthesized with SuperScript III using a 2:1 mix of oligo-dT and random hexamers. Amplification bias was assessed with a synthetic immune receptor repertoire, and residual bias was removed computationally. As for the authors' bioinformatics: After raw reads were preprocessed to remove errors, the CDR3 was defined following IMGT conventions as running from the conserved cysteine to phenylalanine. Clonality was computed as 1 minus the Shannon entropy, with the entropy normalized by log2 of the number of productive unique TCRs. Whether each scalp clone was CD4 or CD8 was inferred by checking scalp TCRbeta sequences against the CD4 and CD8 repertoires from sorted blood. TCRdb carries this immuneACCESS record with in-frame sequences only. Its versions omit some clonotypes, under half of them owing to an unresolved V gene in the studies checked, with the rest unexplained. V, J and clone size are taken as reported in that table, and D and trimming were inferred from the DNA itself. The sample table records some 200,000 clones; approximately 60% of these occur just once. The ten largest clonotypes hold approximately 3.3% of the sample.

Reading the label with the study, this specimen's time point is: around 28 days on oral tofacitinib. What this sample's treatment or condition label stands for: oral pan-JAK inhibitor, 5-10 mg twice daily. Lesional scalp punch biopsies and peripheral blood were collected from alopecia areata patients. PBMCs were isolated by density centrifugation and stained for CD3, CD4 and CD8, after which CD4+ and CD8+ T cells were sorted on a FACSAria. The source was CD4+ T cells sorted from blood, collected at week 4, from a patient treated with tofacitinib. Recombination joined TRBV15 with TRBJ2-5; the D segment could be TRBD1, given 5 matching bases. This TCR came from a human donor with alopecia areata. CDR3 sequence: CATSRDRAQETQYF. The DNA is as follows: TGTGCCACCAGCAGAGACAGGGCACAAGAGACCCAGTACTTC.